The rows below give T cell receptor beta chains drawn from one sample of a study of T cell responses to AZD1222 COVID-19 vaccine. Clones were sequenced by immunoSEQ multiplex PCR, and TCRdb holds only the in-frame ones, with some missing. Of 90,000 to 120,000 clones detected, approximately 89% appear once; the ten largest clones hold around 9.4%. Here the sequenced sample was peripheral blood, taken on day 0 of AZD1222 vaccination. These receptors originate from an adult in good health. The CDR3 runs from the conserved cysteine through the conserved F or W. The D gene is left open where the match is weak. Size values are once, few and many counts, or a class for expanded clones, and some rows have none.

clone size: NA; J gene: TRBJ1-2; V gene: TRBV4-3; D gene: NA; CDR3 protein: CASSPRAGLNYGYTF; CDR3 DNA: TGCGCCAGCAGCCCGAGAGCTGGGCTTAACTATGGCTACACCTTC
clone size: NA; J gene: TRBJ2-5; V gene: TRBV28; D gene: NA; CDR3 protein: CASSSGQPQETQYF; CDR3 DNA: TGTGCCAGCAGCTCCGGACAGCCACAAGAGACCCAGTACTTC
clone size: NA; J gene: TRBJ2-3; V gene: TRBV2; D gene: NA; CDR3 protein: CASSSQARQTSTDTQYF; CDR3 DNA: TGTGCCAGCAGTTCTCAGGCCAGACAAACTAGCACAGATACGCAGTATTTT
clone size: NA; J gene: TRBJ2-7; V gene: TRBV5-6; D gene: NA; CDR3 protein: CASSLGGVVYF; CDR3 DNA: TGTGCCAGCAGCTTGGGAGGGGTCGTGTACTTC
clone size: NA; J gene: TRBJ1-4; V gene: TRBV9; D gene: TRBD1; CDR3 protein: CASSVGDSGYEKLFF; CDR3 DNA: TGTGCCAGCAGCGTAGGGGACAGTGGGTATGAAAAACTGTTTTTT
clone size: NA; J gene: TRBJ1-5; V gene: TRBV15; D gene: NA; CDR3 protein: CATSRGRVPGQPQHF; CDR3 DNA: TGTGCCACCAGCAGGGGCCGGGTACCAGGACAGCCCCAGCATTTT
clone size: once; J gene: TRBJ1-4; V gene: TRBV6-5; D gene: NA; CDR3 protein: CASSRSQGEKLFF; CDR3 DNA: TGTGCCAGCTCCCGGAGCCAAGGCGAAAAACTGTTTTTT
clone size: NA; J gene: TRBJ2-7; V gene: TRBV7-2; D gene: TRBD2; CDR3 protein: CASSPTPLAGASYEQYF; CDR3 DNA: TGTGCCAGCAGCCCCACCCCGCTAGCGGGGGCATCCTACGAGCAGTACTTC
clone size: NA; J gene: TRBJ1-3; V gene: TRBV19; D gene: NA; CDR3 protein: CASSAGDGGNTIYF; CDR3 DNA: TGTGCCAGTAGTGCAGGGGACGGTGGAAACACCATATATTTT
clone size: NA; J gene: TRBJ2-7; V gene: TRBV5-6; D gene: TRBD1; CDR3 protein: CASRARDRESYEQYF; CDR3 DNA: TGTGCCAGCAGGGCAAGGGACAGGGAATCCTACGAGCAGTACTTC
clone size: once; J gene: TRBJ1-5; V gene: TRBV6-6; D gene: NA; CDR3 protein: CASSYLDSNQPQHF; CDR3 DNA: TGTGCCAGCAGTTACCTGGACAGCAATCAGCCCCAGCATTTT
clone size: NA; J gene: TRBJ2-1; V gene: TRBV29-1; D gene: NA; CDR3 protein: CSGNQQGNEQFF; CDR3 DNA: TGCAGCGGGAATCAACAGGGCAATGAGCAGTTCTTC
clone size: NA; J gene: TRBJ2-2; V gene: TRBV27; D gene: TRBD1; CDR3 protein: CASSSRTGVRAGELFF; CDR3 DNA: TGTGCCAGCAGTTCACGGACAGGGGTGAGGGCCGGGGAGCTGTTTTTT
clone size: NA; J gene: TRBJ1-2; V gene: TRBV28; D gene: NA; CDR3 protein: CASSLSTGGYTF; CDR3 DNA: TGTGCCAGCAGTTTATCGACAGGCGGCTACACCTTC
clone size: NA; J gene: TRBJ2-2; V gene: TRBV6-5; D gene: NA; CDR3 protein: CASSYMLTGELFF; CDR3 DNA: TGTGCCAGCAGTTACATGCTTACCGGGGAGCTGTTTTTT
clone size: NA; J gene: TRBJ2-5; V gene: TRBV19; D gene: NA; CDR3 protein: CASRTAGGGETQYF; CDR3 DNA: TGTGCCAGCAGGACAGCGGGCGGAGGGGAGACCCAGTACTTC
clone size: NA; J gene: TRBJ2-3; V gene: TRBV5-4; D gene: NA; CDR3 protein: CASSFSGYTDTQYF; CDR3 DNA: TGTGCCAGCAGCTTTAGCGGTTACACAGATACGCAGTATTTT
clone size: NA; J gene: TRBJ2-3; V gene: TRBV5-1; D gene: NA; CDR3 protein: CASSPPQGTDTQYF; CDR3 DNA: TGCGCCAGCAGCCCGCCACAGGGCACAGATACGCAGTATTTT
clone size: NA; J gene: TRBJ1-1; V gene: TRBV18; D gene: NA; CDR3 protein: CASSPGRENTEAFF; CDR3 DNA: TGTGCCAGCTCACCGGGTCGGGAGAACACTGAAGCTTTCTTT
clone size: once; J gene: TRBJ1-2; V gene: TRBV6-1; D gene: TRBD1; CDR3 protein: CASSENTGGELNYGYTF; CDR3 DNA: TGTGCCAGCAGTGAAAACACAGGGGGCGAGTTGAACTATGGCTACACCTTC
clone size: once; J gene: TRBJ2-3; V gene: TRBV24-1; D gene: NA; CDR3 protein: CATSVRGLTDTQYF; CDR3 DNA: TGTGCCACCAGTGTTAGGGGATTAACAGATACGCAGTATTTT
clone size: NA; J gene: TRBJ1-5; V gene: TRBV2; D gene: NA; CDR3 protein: CASRAGRGQPQHF; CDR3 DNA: TGTGCCAGCAGGGCAGGGAGAGGTCAGCCCCAGCATTTT
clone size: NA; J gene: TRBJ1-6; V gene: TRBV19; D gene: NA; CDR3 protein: CASSTTGRQLNSPLHF; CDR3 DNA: TGTGCCAGTAGTACTACGGGACGACAACTTAATTCACCCCTCCACTTT
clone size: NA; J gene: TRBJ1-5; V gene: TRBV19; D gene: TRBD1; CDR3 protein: CASSISRGQGRQPQHF; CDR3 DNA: TGTGCCAGTAGTATAAGTAGGGGACAGGGGAGGCAGCCCCAGCATTTT
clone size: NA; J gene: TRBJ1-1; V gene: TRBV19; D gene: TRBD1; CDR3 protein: CATLDRGFEAFF; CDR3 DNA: TGTGCCACTCTGGACAGGGGTTTTGAAGCTTTCTTT
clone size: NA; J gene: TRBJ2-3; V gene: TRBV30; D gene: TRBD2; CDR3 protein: CAWRPGGGGRSTDTQYF; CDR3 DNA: TGTGCCTGGAGGCCTGGGGGCGGGGGGCGCAGCACAGATACGCAGTATTTT
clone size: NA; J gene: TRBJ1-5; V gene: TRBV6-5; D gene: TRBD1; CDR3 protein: CASSRSGQVNQPQHF; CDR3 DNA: TGTGCCAGCAGCAGGTCCGGACAGGTGAATCAGCCCCAGCATTTT
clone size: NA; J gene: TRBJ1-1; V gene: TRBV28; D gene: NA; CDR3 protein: CASILTGNTEAFF; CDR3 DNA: TGTGCCAGCATCTTGACAGGAAACACTGAAGCTTTCTTT
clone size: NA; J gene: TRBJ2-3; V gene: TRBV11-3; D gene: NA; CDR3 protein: CASSLGGTWSTDTQYF; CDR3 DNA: TGTGCCAGCAGCTTAGGCGGGACCTGGAGCACAGATACGCAGTATTTT
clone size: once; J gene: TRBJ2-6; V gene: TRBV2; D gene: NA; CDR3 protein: CASSDGGSGANVLTF; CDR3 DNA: TGTGCCAGCAGTGATGGGGGTTCTGGGGCCAACGTCCTGACTTTC
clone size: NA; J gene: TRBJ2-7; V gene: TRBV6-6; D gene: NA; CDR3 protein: CASSYGLGAYEQYF; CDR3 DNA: TGTGCCAGCAGTTACGGTCTAGGGGCCTACGAGCAGTACTTC
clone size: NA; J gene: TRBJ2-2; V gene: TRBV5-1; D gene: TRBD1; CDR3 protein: CASSLRTGNTGELFF; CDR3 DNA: TGCGCCAGCAGCTTGCGGACAGGGAACACCGGGGAGCTGTTTTTT
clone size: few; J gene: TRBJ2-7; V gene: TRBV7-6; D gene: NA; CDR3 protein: CASSISPYEQYF; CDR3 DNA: TGTGCCAGCAGCATCAGTCCCTACGAGCAGTACTTC
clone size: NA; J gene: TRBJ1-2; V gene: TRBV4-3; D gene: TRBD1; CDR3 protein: CASSQSTDRVGTLVYGYTF; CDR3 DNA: TGCGCCAGCAGCCAAAGTACAGACAGGGTAGGGACGCTGGTCTATGGCTACACCTTC
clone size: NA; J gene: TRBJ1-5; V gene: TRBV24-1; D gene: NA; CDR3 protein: CATSDWGVGVYSNQPQHF; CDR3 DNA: TGTGCCACCAGTGATTGGGGTGTCGGGGTTTATAGCAATCAGCCCCAGCATTTT
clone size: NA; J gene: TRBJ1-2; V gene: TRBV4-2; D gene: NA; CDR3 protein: CASSPSEGLSGYTF; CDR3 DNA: TGTGCCAGCAGCCCCAGTGAAGGGCTCTCTGGCTACACCTTC
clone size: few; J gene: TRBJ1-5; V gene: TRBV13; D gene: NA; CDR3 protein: CASSLSGGYSNQPQHF; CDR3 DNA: TGTGCCAGCAGCTTGTCCGGGGGGTATAGCAATCAGCCCCAGCATTTT
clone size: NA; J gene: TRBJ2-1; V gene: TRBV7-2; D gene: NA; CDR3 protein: CASSLALTGNEQFF; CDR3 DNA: TGTGCCAGCAGCTTGGCACTAACGGGCAATGAGCAGTTCTTC
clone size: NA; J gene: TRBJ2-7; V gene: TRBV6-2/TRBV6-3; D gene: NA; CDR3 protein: CASRYSTYEQYF; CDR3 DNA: TGTGCCAGCAGGTACTCAACCTACGAGCAGTACTTC
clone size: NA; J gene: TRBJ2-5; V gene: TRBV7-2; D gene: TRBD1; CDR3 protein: CASSLLSRQGPQYF; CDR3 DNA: TGTGCCAGCAGCCTCCTTTCTAGACAGGGACCCCAGTACTTC
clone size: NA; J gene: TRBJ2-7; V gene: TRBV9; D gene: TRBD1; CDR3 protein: CASSVVGTGGYEQYF; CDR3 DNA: TGTGCCAGCAGCGTAGTCGGGACAGGGGGCTACGAGCAGTACTTC
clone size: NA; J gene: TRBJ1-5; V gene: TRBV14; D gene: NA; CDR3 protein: CASSQGTQPQHF; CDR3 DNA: TGTGCCAGCAGCCAGGGCACTCAGCCCCAGCATTTT
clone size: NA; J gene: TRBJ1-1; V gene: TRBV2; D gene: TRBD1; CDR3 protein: CASSVLTGQGEAFF; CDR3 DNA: TGTGCCAGCAGTGTCCTGACAGGGCAGGGTGAAGCTTTCTTT
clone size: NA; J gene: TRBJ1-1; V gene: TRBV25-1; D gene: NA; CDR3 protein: CASGYRNTEAFF; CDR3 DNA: TGTGCCAGCGGATATCGGAACACTGAAGCTTTCTTT
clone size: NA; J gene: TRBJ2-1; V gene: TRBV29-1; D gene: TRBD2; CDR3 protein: CSVILAGGADEQFF; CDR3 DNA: TGCAGCGTGATTCTGGCGGGAGGAGCAGATGAGCAGTTCTTC
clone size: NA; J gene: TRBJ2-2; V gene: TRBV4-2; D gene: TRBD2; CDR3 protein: CASSQGRLARGTGELFF; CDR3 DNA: TGTGCCAGCAGCCAAGGAAGACTAGCTCGAGGGACCGGGGAGCTGTTTTTT
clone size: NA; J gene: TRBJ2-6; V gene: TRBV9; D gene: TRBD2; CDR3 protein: CASSVDGLAGGSGANVLTF; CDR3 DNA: TGTGCCAGCAGCGTAGACGGACTAGCGGGAGGCTCTGGGGCCAACGTCCTGACTTTC
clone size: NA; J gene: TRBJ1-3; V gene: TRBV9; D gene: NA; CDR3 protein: CASSPPGAFGNTIYF; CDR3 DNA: TGTGCCAGCAGCCCCCCAGGGGCGTTCGGAAACACCATATATTTT
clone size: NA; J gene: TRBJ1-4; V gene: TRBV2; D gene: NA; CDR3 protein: CASSGANKATNEKLFF; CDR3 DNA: TGTGCCAGCAGTGGAGCTAACAAAGCAACTAATGAAAAACTGTTTTTT
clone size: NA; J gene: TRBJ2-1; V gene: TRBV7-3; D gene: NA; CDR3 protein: CASSSQVGYNEQFF; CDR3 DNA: TGTGCCAGCAGCTCCCAAGTGGGTTACAATGAGCAGTTCTTC
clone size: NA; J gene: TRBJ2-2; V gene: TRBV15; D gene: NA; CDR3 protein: CATSREVGDHGELFF; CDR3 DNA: TGTGCCACCAGCAGAGAGGTGGGGGACCACGGGGAGCTGTTTTTT
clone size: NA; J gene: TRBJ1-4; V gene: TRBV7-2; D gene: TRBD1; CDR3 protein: CASSLGRTVAGGNEKLFF; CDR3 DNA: TGTGCCAGCAGCTTAGGCCGTACGGTCGCAGGGGGGAATGAAAAACTGTTTTTT
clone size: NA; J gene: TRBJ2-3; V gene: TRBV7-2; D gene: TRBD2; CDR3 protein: CASSFSLAGVTDTQYF; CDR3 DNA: TGTGCCAGCAGCTTCTCCTTAGCGGGGGTCACAGATACGCAGTATTTT
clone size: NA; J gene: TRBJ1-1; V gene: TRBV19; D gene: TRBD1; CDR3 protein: CATSGTGGRYTEAFF; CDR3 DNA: TGTGCCACCTCCGGGACAGGGGGCCGGTACACTGAAGCTTTCTTT
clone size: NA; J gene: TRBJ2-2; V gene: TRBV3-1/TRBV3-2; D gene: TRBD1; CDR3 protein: CASSPRQGNGELFF; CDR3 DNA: TGTGCCAGCAGCCCCCGACAGGGGAACGGGGAGCTGTTTTTT
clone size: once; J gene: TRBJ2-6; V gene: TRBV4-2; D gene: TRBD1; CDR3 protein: CASSQDRRTGWIAGANVLTF; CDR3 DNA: TGTGCCAGCAGCCAAGATAGGAGGACAGGGTGGATTGCTGGGGCCAACGTCCTGACTTTC
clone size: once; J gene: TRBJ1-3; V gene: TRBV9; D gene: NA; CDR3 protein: CASSADRSSGNTIYF; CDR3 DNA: TGTGCCAGCAGCGCTGACAGGAGCTCTGGAAACACCATATATTTT
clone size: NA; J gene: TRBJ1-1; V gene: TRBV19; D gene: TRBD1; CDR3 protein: CASSPQRTGEAFF; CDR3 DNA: TGTGCCAGTAGCCCACAAAGGACAGGTGAAGCTTTCTTT
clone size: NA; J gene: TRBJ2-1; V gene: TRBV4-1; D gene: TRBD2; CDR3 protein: CASSHIRGLAGGSYNEQFF; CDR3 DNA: TGCGCCAGCAGCCACATCCGGGGATTAGCGGGGGGCTCCTACAATGAGCAGTTCTTC